This TCR beta chain was identified during a study of blood T cell repertoires in COVID-19. The overall study: COVID-19 samples, acute and convalescent, were from the United States, Italy and Spain. PBMCs, B-cell-depleted T cells, or T cells provided the cDNA or gDNA that made up the material.

The CDR3 loop spans 15 amino acids. Germline-derived CDR1 and CDR2 are KGHDR and SFDVKD. With V trimmed by 2 bases and J by 5 bases, 4 bases remained unmatched. Authors' processing steps: Scientists estimated how many nucleated cells there were by amplifying reference gene primers. Sequencing used immunoSEQ multiplex PCR; TCRdb keeps in-frame clones, though not all of them. V and J calls and clone size come straight from that table; D and trimming were deduced from the DNA. The sample lists 290,000 or so clones, around 86% occurring once. The specimen was peripheral blood. The source of this sequence is a man in his sixties or seventies with acute or convalescent COVID-19. The chain links TRBV24-1 to TRBJ1-1; 10 bases line up with TRBD1. This CDR3 is CATSDSGQGRTEAFF. As DNA, the CDR3 is TGTGCCACCAGTGATTCGGGACAGGGGAGGACTGAAGCTTTCTTT.